This T cell receptor (beta chain) came from a study of identical twins. Broader study findings: Analyses based on zero insertions could be partly confounded by invariant MAIT and iNKT cells. Cord blood beta clonotypes that were abundant carried fewer insertions, and memory repertoires showed no such trend.

Germline CDR1 SGHTA, CDR2 FQGTGA. The ends lost 2 bases at V and 5 bases at J; junction bases unmatched: 5. This CDR3 has 15 amino acids. A universal primer binding site was introduced by template switching. The final cDNA contained unique molecular identifiers. TCRdb recomputed calls from the 5' RACE reads with MiXCR, one row per CDR3 protein. Counted here are approximately 150,000 distinct CDR3 sequences, approximately 3.5% occurring once; the ten biggest clones make up about 7.8%. In its sample, this clonotype was seen many times. Its antigen is not identified. Sequences were obtained from memory T cells sorted from blood. The chain links TRBV7-3 to TRBJ2-3, with TRBD1 matching over 9 bases. The receptor's source is a man aged 18-30 years in good health. This chain's CDR3 is CASSLGTGQGDTQYF. CDR3 nucleotide sequence: TGTGCCAGCAGCTTAGGGACAGGGCAGGGAGATACGCAGTATTTT.